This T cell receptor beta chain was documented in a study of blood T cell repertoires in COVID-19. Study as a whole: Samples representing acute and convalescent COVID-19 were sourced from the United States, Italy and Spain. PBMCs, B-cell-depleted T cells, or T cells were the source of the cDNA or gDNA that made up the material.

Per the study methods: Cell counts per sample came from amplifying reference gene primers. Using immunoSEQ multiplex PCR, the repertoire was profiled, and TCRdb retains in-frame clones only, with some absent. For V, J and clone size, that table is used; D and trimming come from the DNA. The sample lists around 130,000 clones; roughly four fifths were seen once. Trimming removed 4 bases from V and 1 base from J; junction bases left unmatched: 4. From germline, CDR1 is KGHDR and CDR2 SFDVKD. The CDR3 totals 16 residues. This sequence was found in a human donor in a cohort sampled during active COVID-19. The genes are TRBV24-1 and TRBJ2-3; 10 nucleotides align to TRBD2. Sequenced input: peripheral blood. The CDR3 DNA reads TGTGCCACCAGTGAGATCCTAGCGGGGGGCACAGATACGCAGTATTTT. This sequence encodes CATSEILAGGTDTQYF.